The clone carrying this T cell receptor beta chain was seen at least ten times. TCRdb ran MiXCR on the RT-PCR reads and lists one entry per CDR3 protein. The sample lists about a million distinct CDR3 sequences, under 20% occurring once. This sample is part of a study of patients and donors after allogeneic stem cell transplantation. The CDR3 extends over 14 amino acids. V lost 6 bases, J lost 2 bases, and 6 bases stayed unmatched. Germline V CDR1 and CDR2: DFQATT, SNEGSKA (reference sequence). J is TRBJ2-3 and V is TRBV20-1, with TRBD2 matching 9 bases. Sequenced material: blood, either unsorted or a sorted T cell fraction (not recorded which). The sequence was obtained from a human donor who was either an allogeneic HSCT recipient or a stem cell or donor lymphocyte infusion donor (not recorded which). It is not recorded whose cells these are; they may come from a transplant donor. The CDR3 is CSARPGLATDTQYF. In nucleotides, the CDR3 is TGCAGTGCCCGACCGGGACTAGCCACAGATACGCAGTATTTT.